Sequencing of this T cell receptor beta chain was carried out in a study of cytomegalovirus exposure and HLA in healthy donors. The CDR3 contains 15 residues. From germline, CDR1 is MGHDK and CDR2 SYGVNS. Trimming removed 2 bases from V and 3 bases from J; junction bases left unmatched: 0. This PCR relied on a set of 60 Vbeta primers and 13 Jbeta primers. Assay used: immunoSEQ multiplex PCR; TCRdb lists only in-frame clones, some missing. The sample records more than 140,000 clones, around 80% being singletons. The sequenced sample consisted of PBMCs. This chain links TRBV25-1 with TRBJ2-2; 10 bases are shared with TRBD2. This receptor was identified in a young man in good health and CMV-seropositive. CDR3 loop: CASSEGLADTGELFF. Here the CDR3 DNA reads TGTGCCAGCAGTGAAGGACTAGCGGACACCGGGGAGCTGTTTTTT.